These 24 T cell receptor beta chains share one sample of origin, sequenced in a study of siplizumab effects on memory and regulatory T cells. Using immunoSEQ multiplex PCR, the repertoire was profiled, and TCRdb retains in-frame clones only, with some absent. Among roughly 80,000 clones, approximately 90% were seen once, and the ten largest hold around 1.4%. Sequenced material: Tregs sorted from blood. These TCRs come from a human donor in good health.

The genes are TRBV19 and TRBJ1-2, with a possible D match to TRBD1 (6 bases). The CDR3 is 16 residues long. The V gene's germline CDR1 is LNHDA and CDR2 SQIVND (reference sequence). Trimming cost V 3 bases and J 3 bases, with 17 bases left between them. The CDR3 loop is CASSIYGGQGYYGYTF. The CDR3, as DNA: TGTGCCAGTAGTATTTACGGAGGTCAGGGGTACTATGGCTACACCTTC.

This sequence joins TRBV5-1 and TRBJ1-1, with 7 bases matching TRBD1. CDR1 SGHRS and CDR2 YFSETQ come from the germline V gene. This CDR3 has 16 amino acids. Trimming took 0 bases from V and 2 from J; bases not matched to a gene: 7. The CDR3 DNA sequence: TGCGCCAGCAGCTTGGCCGATAGACAGGGAAACACTGAAGCTTTCTTT. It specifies CASSLADRQGNTEAFF. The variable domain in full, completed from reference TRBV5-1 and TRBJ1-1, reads KAGVTQTPRYLIKTRGQQVTLSCSPISGHRSVSWYQQTPGQGLQFLFEYFSETQRNKGNFPGRFSGRQFSNSRSEMNVSTLELGDSALYLCASSLADRQGNTEAFFGQGTRLTVV.

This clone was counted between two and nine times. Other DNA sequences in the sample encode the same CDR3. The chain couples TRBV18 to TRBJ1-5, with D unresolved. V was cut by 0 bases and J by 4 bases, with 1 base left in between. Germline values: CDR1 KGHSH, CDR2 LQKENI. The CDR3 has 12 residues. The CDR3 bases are TGTGCCAGCTCACCACCTAATCAGCCCCAGCATTTT. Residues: CASSPPNQPQHF.

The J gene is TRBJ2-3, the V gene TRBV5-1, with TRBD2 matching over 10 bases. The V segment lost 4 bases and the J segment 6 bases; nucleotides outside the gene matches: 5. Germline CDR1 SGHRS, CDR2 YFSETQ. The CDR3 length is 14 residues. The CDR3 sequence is CASSVSGGSDTQYF. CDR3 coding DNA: TGCGCCAGCAGCGTTAGCGGGGGGTCTGATACGCAGTATTTT.

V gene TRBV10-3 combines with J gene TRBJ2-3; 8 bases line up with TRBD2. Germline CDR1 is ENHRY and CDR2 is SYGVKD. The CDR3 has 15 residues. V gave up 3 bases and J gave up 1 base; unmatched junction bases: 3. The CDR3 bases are TGTGCCATCAGTGAACAAGCGGGGGGCACAGATACGCAGTATTTT. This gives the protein CAISEQAGGTDTQYF.

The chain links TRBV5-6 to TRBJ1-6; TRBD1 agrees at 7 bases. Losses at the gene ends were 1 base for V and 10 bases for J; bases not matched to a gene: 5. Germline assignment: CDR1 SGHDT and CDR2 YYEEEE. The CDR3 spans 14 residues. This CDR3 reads CASSLLQGTSPLHF. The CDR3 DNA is TGTGCCAGCAGCTTGTTACAGGGGACCTCACCCCTCCACTTT.

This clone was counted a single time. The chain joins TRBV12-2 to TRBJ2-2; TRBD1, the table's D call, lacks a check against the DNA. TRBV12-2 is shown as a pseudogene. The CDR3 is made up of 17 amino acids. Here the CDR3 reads CASRFHAQGSNTGELFF. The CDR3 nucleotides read TGTGCAAGTCGCTTTCACGCACAGGGTTCGAACACCGGGGAGCTGTTTTTT.

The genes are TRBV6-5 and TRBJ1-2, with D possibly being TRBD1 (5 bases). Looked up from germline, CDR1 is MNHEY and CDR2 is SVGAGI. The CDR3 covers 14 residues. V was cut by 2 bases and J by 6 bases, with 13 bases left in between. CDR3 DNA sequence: TGTGCCAGCAGTTACCGCGGAAGGGGAGATGGCTACACCTTC. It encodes CASSYRGRGDGYTF.

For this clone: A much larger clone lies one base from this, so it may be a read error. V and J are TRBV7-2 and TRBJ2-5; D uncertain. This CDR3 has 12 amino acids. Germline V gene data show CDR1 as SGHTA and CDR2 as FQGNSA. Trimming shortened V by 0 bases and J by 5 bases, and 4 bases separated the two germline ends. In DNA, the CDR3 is TGTGCCAGCAGCTTAGCGCGGGAGACCCAGTACTTC. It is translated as CASSLARETQYF.

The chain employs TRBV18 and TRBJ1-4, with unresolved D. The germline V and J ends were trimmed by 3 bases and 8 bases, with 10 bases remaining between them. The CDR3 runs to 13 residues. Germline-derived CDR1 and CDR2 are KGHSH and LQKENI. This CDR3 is CASSPTTAEKLFF. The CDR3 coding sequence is TGTGCCAGCTCACCTACTACTGCCGAAAAACTGTTTTTT. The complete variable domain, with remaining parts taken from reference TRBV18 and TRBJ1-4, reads NAGVMQNPRHLVRRRGQEARLRCSPMKGHSHVYWYRQLPEEGLKFMVYLQKENIIDESGMPKERFSAEFPKEGPSILRIQQVVRGDSAAYFCASSPTTAEKLFFGSGTQLSVL.

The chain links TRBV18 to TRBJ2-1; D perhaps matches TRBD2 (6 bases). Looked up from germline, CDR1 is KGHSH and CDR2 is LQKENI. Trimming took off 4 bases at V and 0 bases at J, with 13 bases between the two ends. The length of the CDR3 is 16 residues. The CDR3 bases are TGTGCCAGCTCACGGATAGGGACTGGCTCCTACAATGAGCAGTTCTTC. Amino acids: CASSRIGTGSYNEQFF. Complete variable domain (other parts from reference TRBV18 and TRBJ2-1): NAGVMQNPRHLVRRRGQEARLRCSPMKGHSHVYWYRQLPEEGLKFMVYLQKENIIDESGMPKERFSAEFPKEGPSILRIQQVVRGDSAAYFCASSRIGTGSYNEQFFGPGTRLTVL.

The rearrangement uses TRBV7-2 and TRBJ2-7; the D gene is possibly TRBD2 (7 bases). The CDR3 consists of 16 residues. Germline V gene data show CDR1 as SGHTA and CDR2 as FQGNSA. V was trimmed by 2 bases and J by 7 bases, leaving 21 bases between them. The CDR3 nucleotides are TGTGCCAGCAGCTTATTGAGGGAACGAGGGGGAGGGGAGCAGTACTTC. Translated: CASSLLRERGGGEQYF.

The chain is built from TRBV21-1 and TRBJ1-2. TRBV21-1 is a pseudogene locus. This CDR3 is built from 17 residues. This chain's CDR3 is CASSKEGAGTPNYGYTF. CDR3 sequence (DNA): TGTGCCAGCAGCAAAGAGGGAGCAGGGACTCCTAACTATGGCTACACCTTC.

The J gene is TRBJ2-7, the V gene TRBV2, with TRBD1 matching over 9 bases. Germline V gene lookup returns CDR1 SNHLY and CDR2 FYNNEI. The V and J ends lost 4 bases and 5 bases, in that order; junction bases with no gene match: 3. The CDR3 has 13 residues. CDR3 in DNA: TGTGCCAGCAGTGGACAGGGGGGACACGAGCAGTACTTC. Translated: CASSGQGGHEQYF.

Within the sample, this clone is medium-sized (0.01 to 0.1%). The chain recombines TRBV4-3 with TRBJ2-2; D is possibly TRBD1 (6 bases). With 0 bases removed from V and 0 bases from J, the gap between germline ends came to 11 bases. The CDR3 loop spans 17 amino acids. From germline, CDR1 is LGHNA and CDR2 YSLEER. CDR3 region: CASSQESDSANTGELFF. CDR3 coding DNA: TGCGCCAGCAGCCAAGAATCGGACAGCGCGAACACCGGGGAGCTGTTTTTT.

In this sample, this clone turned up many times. The CDR3 DNA reads as TGTGCCAGCAGTTACTATATGGCCGGGGAGCTGTTTTTT. Protein product: CASSYYMAGELFF. V and J are TRBV6-6 and TRBJ2-2; D ambiguous. The V gene lost 1 base and the J gene lost 6 bases, with 6 bases spanning the gap. This CDR3 comprises 13 residues. Germline CDR1 is MNHNY and CDR2 is SVGAGI (reference sequence).

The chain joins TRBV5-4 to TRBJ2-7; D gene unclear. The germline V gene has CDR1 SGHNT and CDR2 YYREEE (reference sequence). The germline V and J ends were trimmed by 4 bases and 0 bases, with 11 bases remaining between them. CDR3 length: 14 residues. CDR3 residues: CASSRGRSSYEQYF. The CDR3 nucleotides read TGTGCCAGCAGCCGAGGTCGTAGCTCCTACGAGCAGTACTTC.

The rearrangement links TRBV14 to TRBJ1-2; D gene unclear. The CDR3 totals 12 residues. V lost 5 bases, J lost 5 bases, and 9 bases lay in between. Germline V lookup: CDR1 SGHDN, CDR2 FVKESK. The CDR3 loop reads CASSRGGYGYTF. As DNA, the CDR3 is TGTGCCAGCAGCAGAGGAGGGTATGGCTACACCTTC.

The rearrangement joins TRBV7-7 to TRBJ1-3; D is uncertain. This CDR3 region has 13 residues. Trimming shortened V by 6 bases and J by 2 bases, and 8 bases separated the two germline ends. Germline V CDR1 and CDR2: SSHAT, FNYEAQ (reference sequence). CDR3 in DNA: TGTGCCAGCAGTAACGAGCCTGGAAACACCATATATTTT. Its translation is CASSNEPGNTIYF.

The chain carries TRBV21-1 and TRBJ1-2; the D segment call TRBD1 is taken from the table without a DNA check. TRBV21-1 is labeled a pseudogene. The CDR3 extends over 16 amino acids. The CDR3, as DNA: TGTGCCAGCAGCAAAGCCTGGACAGGGGAAAACTATGGCTACACCTTC. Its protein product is CASSKAWTGENYGYTF.

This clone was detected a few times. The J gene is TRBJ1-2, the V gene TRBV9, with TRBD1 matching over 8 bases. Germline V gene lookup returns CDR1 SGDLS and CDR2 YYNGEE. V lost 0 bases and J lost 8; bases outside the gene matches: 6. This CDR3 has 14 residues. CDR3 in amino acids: CASSVGQGRQGYTF. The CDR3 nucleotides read TGTGCCAGCAGCGTAGGACAGGGGCGCCAAGGCTACACCTTC.

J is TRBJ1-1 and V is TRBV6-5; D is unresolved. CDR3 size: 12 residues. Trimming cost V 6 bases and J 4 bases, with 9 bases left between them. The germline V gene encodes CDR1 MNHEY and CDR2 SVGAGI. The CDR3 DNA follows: TGTGCCAGCAGCATCGGCGTCACTGAAGCTTTCTTT. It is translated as CASSIGVTEAFF.

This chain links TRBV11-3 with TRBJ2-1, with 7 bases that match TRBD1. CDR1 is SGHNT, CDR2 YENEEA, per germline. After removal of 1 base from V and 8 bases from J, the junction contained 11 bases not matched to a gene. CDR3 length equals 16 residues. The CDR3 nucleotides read TGTGCCAGCAGCTTAGGACAGGGTGGGGTTATCGATGAGCAGTTCTTC. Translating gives CASSLGQGGVIDEQFF.

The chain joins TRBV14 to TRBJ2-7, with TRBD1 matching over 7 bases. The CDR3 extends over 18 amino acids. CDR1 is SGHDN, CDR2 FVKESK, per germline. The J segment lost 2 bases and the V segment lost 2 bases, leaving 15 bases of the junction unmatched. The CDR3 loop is CASSQREPRQGSAYEQYF. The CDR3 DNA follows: TGTGCCAGCAGCCAAAGGGAGCCAAGACAGGGATCGGCCTACGAGCAGTACTTC. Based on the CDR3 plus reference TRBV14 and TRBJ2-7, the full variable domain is EAGVTQFPSHSVIEKGQTVTLRCDPISGHDNLYWYRRVMGKEIKFLLHFVKESKQDESGMPNNRFLAERTGGTYSTLKVQPAELEDSGVYFCASSQREPRQGSAYEQYFGPGTRLTVT.